This TCR beta chain was identified in a study of Graves' ophthalmopathy and Graves' hyperthyroidism. Germline loops: CDR1 SGDLS, CDR2 YYNGEE. The CDR3 covers 13 residues. Between the trimmed V and J ends, which lost 0 bases and 3 bases, there was a span of 7 bases. RNA served as the template for amplifying TCR beta CDR3 regions. Amplification began with first-round RT-PCR using HTBI primers, then second-round multiplex PCR was performed. TCRdb independently ran MiXCR on the multiplex PCR reads; one entry per CDR3 protein. The data contain over 500,000 distinct CDR3 sequences, about a fifth of them singletons. In its sample, this clonotype was seen many times.

This TCR was sampled from a woman under 30 with stable Graves' hyperthyroidism. Some clones in this sample may be carry-over from other donors' samples. The V call is TRBV9, the J call TRBJ2-7; no definite D call. Specimen: peripheral blood. The CDR3 DNA reads TGTGCCAGCAGCGTAGTCGGTGGCTACGAGCAGTACTTC. It translates to CASSVVGGYEQYF.